These T cell receptor beta chains were read from a single sample in a study of response to subunit inactivated influenza vaccine. TCRdb re-called the RT-PCR reads through MiXCR, storing one row per CDR3 protein. The sample consists of around 600,000 distinct CDR3 sequences, over 9% of them appearing once. These sequences were also reported in another study, on T cells expressing NK-cell markers.

Sequencing was performed on PBMCs from blood, taken on the day of vaccination. Source of these receptors: a man aged 45-65 years who received an inactivated influenza vaccine. Both conserved end residues are part of each CDR3. The D gene is left open where the match is weak. Not all rows give a size; the values are once, few, many and, for expanded clones, a class.

clone size	D gene	V gene	CDR3 length	J gene	CDR3 DNA	CDR3 protein
few	TRBD2	TRBV7-8	19	TRBJ2-7	TGTGCCAGCAGCTTAGGGGTACCGGGACTAGCGGGAGATGCCTACGAGCAGTACTTC	CASSLGVPGLAGDAYEQYF
NA	NA	TRBV19	15	TRBJ2-3	TGTGCCAGTAGTATTTATGCTACGGGCACAGATACGCAGTATTTT	CASSIYATGTDTQYF
NA	TRBD1	TRBV10-3	13	TRBJ2-1	TGTGCCATCAGTGGGACAGGAGCAAATGAGCAGTTCTTC	CAISGTGANEQFF
NA	NA	TRBV5-1	14	TRBJ1-2	TGCGCCAGCAGCTTGGGGGCGGTCCCCTATGGCTACACCTTC	CASSLGAVPYGYTF
NA	NA	TRBV18	15	TRBJ2-2	TGTGCCAGCTGTTCGACAAGGAGGGGGACCGGGGAGCTGTTTTTT	CASCSTRRGTGELFF
few	TRBD1	TRBV12-3/TRBV12-4	15	TRBJ2-1	TGTGCCAGCAGTTGGACAGGAGGCACCTACAATGAGCAGTTCTTC	CASSWTGGTYNEQFF
few	NA	TRBV27	16	TRBJ2-2	TGTGCCAGCAGTTTTATGGGCGGGGTGTCCACCGGGGAGCTGTTTTTT	CASSFMGGVSTGELFF
few	NA	TRBV7-9	16	TRBJ2-2	TGTGCCAGCAGCTTATTATCGTCGGGGCCCGTCGGGGAGCTGTTTTTT	CASSLLSSGPVGELFF
NA	NA	TRBV12-3/TRBV12-4	16	TRBJ2-3	TGTGCCAGCAGCTTCAATTCAGGATTAACCACAGATACGCAGTATTTT	CASSFNSGLTTDTQYF
NA	NA	TRBV28	14	TRBJ2-1	TGTGCCAGCATTGGACAATCGGGGTACAATGAGCAGTTCTTC	CASIGQSGYNEQFF
NA	TRBD2	TRBV3-1	14	TRBJ2-7	TGTGCCAGCAGCCAAGGGGAGGGAAGATACGAGCAGTACTTC	CASSQGEGRYEQYF
NA	TRBD1	TRBV27	13	TRBJ2-4	TGTGCCAGCAGTTTCCGGGACAGGGCCATTCAGTACTTC	CASSFRDRAIQYF
few	NA	TRBV3-1	13	TRBJ2-1	TGTGCCAGCAGCCAAGATGGGGGGAGTGAGCAGTTCTTC	CASSQDGGSEQFF
NA	NA	TRBV2	15	TRBJ1-2	TGTGCCAGCAGTGAAGCGCAGGCACAGGTCTATGGCTACACCTTC	CASSEAQAQVYGYTF
few	NA	TRBV5-1	13	TRBJ2-7	TGCGCCAGCAGCGCTTACAGTACCTACGAGCAGTACTTC	CASSAYSTYEQYF
NA	NA	TRBV20-1	12	TRBJ2-1	TGCAGTGCCGGGAAGGCGTTAAAGGAGCAGTTCTTC	CSAGKALKEQFF
NA	TRBD2	TRBV4-3	17	TRBJ2-1	TGCGCCAGCAGCCAAGGGGTAGCGGGAGGATCCTACAATGAGCAGTTCTTC	CASSQGVAGGSYNEQFF
NA	NA	TRBV5-1	15	TRBJ2-4	TGCGCCAGCAGCTTGGTGGGCCGGGGCAAAAACATTCAGTACTTC	CASSLVGRGKNIQYF
many	NA	TRBV6-6	13	TRBJ1-1	TGTGCCAGCAGCCAGGCCGTGAACACTGAAGCTTTCTTT	CASSQAVNTEAFF
NA	TRBD2	TRBV6-2/TRBV6-3	16	TRBJ2-4	TGTGCCAGCAGTTACGCGGGAGAGGTCGTATCGAACATTCAGTACTTC	CASSYAGEVVSNIQYF
many	NA	TRBV7-2	13	TRBJ2-5	TGTGCCAGCAGTTTAGGGGGAGTTGAGACCCAGTACTTC	CASSLGGVETQYF
few	NA	TRBV12-3/TRBV12-4	15	TRBJ1-5	TGTGCCAGCCAACGAATGGCAGGCGTAGGACAGCCCCAGCATTTT	CASQRMAGVGQPQHF
NA	NA	TRBV20-1	17	TRBJ2-1	TGCAGTGCTAGGCCCGGAGGGGGAGGGAGCTCCTACAATGAGCAGTTCTTC	CSARPGGGGSSYNEQFF
NA	NA	TRBV7-2	12	TRBJ1-2	TGTGCCAGCAGCCCAAACCTCTATGGCTACACCTTC	CASSPNLYGYTF
few	NA	TRBV10-3	14	TRBJ1-5	TGTGCCATCAGTGGCCTCGGAGTCAATCAGCCCCAGCATTTT	CAISGLGVNQPQHF
NA	TRBD1	TRBV5-6	15	TRBJ2-7	TGTGCCAGCAGCACCCGGGACAGGGCTTCCTACGAGCAGTACTTC	CASSTRDRASYEQYF
NA	NA	TRBV12-3/TRBV12-4	17	TRBJ2-1	TGTGCCAGCAGTTTCGGGATTGCGGGGATCTCCTACAATGAGCAGTTCTTC	CASSFGIAGISYNEQFF
NA	NA	TRBV7-9	15	TRBJ2-5	TGTGCCAGCAGCTTAGCCGGCCGGGGTGGTGAGACCCAGTACTTC	CASSLAGRGGETQYF
few	NA	TRBV4-3	16	TRBJ2-7	TGCGCCAGCAGCCAAGATTACAGCACGGCCTACTACGAGCAGTACTTC	CASSQDYSTAYYEQYF
few	NA	TRBV24-1	16	TRBJ2-5	TGTGCCACCAGTGATTACACAAACCTCCCACAAGAGACCCAGTACTTC	CATSDYTNLPQETQYF
NA	TRBD2	TRBV7-9	14	TRBJ2-1	TGTGCCAGCAGCCCGACACTAGCGCCTAATGAGCAGTTCTTC	CASSPTLAPNEQFF
NA	NA	TRBV5-5	15	TRBJ2-5	TGTGCCAGCAGCTTGCTTACCACTATCCAAGAGACCCAGTACTTC	CASSLLTTIQETQYF
many	NA	TRBV5-6	14	TRBJ2-3	TGTGCCAGCAGCTTGGGGCCAGGGGCGGATACGCAGTATTTT	CASSLGPGADTQYF
NA	TRBD1	TRBV7-9	13	TRBJ1-5	TGTGCCAGCAGCTTGGGACAGTCTCGGCCCCAGCATTTT	CASSLGQSRPQHF
few	NA	TRBV6-2/TRBV6-3	15	TRBJ2-2	TGTGCCAGCAGTTACCCCCGTGGGAACACCGGGGAGCTGTTTTTT	CASSYPRGNTGELFF
NA	NA	TRBV9	15	TRBJ2-6	TGTGCCAGCGGGAGGCGACCCTCTGGGGCCAACGTCCTGACTTTC	CASGRRPSGANVLTF
few	NA	TRBV29-1	9	TRBJ2-1	TGCAGCGGCGGAGATGAGCAGTTCTTC	CSGGDEQFF
NA	TRBD1	TRBV15	16	TRBJ2-7	TGTGCCACCAGCAGAGACGTCGGGACAGGGGCCTACGAGCAGTACTTC	CATSRDVGTGAYEQYF
few	NA	TRBV29-1	13	TRBJ2-2	TGCAGCGTGTTTGGTCTAGGCACCGGGGAGCTGTTTTTT	CSVFGLGTGELFF
few	NA	TRBV11-2	16	TRBJ2-5	TGTGCCAGCAGCGCCCGGGTAGGGGCCCCTGGGGAGACCCAGTACTTC	CASSARVGAPGETQYF
NA	TRBD2	TRBV6-1	16	TRBJ2-1	TGTGCCAGCAGTATCCGGACTAGCGGGAACTTAAATGAGCAGTTCTTC	CASSIRTSGNLNEQFF
many	NA	TRBV7-9	12	TRBJ1-1	TGTGCCAGCAGCTTAACTAACACTGAAGCTTTCTTT	CASSLTNTEAFF
NA	NA	TRBV11-2	15	TRBJ2-3	TGTGCCAGCAGCTTAGAACCCAGGGACACAGATACGCAGTATTTT	CASSLEPRDTDTQYF
few	TRBD2	TRBV12-3/TRBV12-4	12	TRBJ2-4	TGTGCCAGCGCGGGAGTCCAAAACATTCAGTACTTC	CASAGVQNIQYF
few	NA	TRBV5-1	15	TRBJ2-2	TGCGCCAGCAGCTTGGCGCCGGCTAGTCCCGGGGAGCTGTTTTTT	CASSLAPASPGELFF
NA	TRBD1	TRBV20-1	16	TRBJ1-6	TGCAGTGCTAGAGAGCTGACAGGGGGCTCTTTTTCACCCCTCCACTTT	CSARELTGGSFSPLHF
NA	NA	TRBV18	16	TRBJ1-5	TGTGCCAGCTCACCGACTAACAAGAATAGCAATCAGCCCCAGCATTTT	CASSPTNKNSNQPQHF
many	TRBD1	TRBV14	15	TRBJ2-7	TGTGCCAGCAGCCGACAGGGCTTTCCCTCCTACGAGCAGTACTTC	CASSRQGFPSYEQYF
few	NA	TRBV12-3/TRBV12-4	13	TRBJ2-7	TGTGCCAGCAGTCAACAAGGGGCCTACGAGCAGTACTTC	CASSQQGAYEQYF
few	NA	TRBV7-2	13	TRBJ1-6	TGTGCCAGCAGCCAAACGCGCTGGGAGCCCCTCCACTTT	CASSQTRWEPLHF
many	NA	TRBV11-2	14	TRBJ2-3	TGTGCCACCAAGCCGACTGGAGACTCAGATACGCAGTATTTT	CATKPTGDSDTQYF
many	NA	TRBV20-1	14	TRBJ2-7	TGCAGTGCTAGAGATCAAACCGATACCTACGAGCAGTACTTC	CSARDQTDTYEQYF
few	NA	TRBV10-3	14	TRBJ2-1	TGTGCCATCAGTGAGTCGACAGGCTTGAATGAGCAGTTCTTC	CAISESTGLNEQFF
NA	NA	TRBV15	16	TRBJ2-2	TGTGCCACCAGCAGAGAGGGTTTGTCGAACACCGGGGAGCTGTTTTTT	CATSREGLSNTGELFF
few	NA	TRBV4-3	17	TRBJ2-3	TGCGCCAGCAGCCAAGATTATGGGGGGCTAGGGTCAGATACGCAGTATTTT	CASSQDYGGLGSDTQYF
NA	TRBD2	TRBV11-3	12	TRBJ2-1	TGTGCCAGCAGCTTTTATAGCGGGGAGCAGTTCTTC	CASSFYSGEQFF
many	NA	TRBV28	16	TRBJ2-5	TGTGCCAGCAGTTTAGGGGCTAGCGACCTCCAAGAGACCCAGTACTTC	CASSLGASDLQETQYF
NA	TRBD2	TRBV14	17	TRBJ2-7	TGTGCCAGCAGCCGCGGGACTAGCGTCTCTTCGGCGTACGAGCAGTACTTC	CASSRGTSVSSAYEQYF
many	NA	TRBV11-3	19	TRBJ1-2	TGTGCCAGCAGCTTTTTTAGTCTTACGGGCAGGGCTTACGTCTATGGCTACACCTTC	CASSFFSLTGRAYVYGYTF
NA	NA	TRBV20-1	12	TRBJ2-7	TGCAGTGCTAGAGACGGGACGGGAGAGCAGTACTTC	CSARDGTGEQYF